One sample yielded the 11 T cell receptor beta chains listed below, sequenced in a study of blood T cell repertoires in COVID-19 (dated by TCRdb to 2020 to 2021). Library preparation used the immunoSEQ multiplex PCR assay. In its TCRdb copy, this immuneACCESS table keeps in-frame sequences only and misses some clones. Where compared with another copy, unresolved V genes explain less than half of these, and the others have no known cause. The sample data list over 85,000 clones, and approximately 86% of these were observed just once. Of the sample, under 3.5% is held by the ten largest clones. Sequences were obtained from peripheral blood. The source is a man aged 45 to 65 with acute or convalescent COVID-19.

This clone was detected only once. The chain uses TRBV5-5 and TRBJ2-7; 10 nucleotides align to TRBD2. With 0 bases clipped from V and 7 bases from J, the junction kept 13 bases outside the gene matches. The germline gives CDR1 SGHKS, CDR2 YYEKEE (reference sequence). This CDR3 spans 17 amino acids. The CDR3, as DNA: TGTGCCAGCAGCTTGGGCATGCTAGCGGGAGCTCCGGGGGAGCAGTACTTC. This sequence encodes CASSLGMLAGAPGEQYF. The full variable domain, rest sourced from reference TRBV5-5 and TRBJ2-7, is DAGVTQSPTHLIKTRGQQVTLRCSPISGHKSVSWYQQVLGQGPQFIFQYYEKEERGRGNFPDRFSARQFPNYSSELNVNALLLGDSALYLCASSLGMLAGAPGEQYFGPGTRLTVT.

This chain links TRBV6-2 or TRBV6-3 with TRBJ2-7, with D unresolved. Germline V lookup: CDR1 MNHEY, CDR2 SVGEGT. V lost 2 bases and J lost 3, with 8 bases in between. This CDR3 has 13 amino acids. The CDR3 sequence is CASSYGQYYEQYF. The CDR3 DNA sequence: TGTGCCAGCAGTTACGGGCAGTACTACGAGCAGTACTTC.

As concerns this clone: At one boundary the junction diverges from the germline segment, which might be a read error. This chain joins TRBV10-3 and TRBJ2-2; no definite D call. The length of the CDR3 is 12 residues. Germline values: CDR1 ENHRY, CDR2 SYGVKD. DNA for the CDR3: TGTGCCCTCAGACAAGACACCGGGGAGCTGTTTTTT. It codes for CALRQDTGELFF.

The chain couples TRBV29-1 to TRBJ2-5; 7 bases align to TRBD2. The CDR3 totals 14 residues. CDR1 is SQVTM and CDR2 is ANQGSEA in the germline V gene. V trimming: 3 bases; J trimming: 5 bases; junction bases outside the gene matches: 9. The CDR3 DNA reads TGCAGCGTTGAGGGGGGGGATTTGTTTGAGACCCAGTACTTC. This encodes CSVEGGDLFETQYF.

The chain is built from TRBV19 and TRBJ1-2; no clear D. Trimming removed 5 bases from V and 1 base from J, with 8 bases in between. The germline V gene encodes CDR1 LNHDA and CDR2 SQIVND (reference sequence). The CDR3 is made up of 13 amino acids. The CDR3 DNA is TGTGCCAGTAGTCGTGGCCATAACTATGGCTACACCTTC. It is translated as CASSRGHNYGYTF.

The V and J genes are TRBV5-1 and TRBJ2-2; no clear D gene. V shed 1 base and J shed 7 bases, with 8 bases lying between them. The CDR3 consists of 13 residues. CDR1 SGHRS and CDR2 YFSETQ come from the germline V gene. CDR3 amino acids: CASSLRVVGELFF. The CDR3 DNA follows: TGCGCCAGCAGCTTGAGAGTAGTCGGGGAGCTGTTTTTT.

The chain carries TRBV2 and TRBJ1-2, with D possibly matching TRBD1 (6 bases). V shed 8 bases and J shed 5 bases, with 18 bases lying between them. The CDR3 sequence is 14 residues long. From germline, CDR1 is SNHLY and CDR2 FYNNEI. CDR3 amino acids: CASGKQGILYGYTF. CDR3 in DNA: TGTGCCAGCGGAAAACAGGGAATACTTTATGGCTACACCTTC.

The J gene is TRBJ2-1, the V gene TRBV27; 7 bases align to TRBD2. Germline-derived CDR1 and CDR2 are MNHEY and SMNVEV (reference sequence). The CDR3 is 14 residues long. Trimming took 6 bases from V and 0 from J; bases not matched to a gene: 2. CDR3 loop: CASSRTSSYNEQFF. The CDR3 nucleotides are TGTGCCAGCAGCCGGACTAGCTCCTACAATGAGCAGTTCTTC.

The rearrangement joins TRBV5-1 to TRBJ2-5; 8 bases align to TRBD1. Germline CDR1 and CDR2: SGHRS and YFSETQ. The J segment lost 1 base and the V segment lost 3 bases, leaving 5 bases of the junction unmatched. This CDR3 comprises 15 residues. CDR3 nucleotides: TGCGCCAGCAGCTCTAGAGGGACAGGCCAAGAGACCCAGTACTTC. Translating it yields CASSSRGTGQETQYF.

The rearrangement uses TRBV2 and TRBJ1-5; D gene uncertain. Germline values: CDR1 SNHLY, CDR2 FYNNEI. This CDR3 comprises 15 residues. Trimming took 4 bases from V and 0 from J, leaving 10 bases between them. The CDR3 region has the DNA TGTGCCAGCAGTGGGGGAGGGAATAGCAATCAGCCCCAGCATTTT. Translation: CASSGGGNSNQPQHF.

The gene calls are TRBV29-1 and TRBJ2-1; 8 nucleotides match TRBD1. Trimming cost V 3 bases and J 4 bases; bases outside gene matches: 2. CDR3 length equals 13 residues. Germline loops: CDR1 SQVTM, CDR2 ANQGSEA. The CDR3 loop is CSVDRGLYNEQFF. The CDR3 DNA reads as TGCAGCGTTGACAGGGGGCTATACAATGAGCAGTTCTTC.